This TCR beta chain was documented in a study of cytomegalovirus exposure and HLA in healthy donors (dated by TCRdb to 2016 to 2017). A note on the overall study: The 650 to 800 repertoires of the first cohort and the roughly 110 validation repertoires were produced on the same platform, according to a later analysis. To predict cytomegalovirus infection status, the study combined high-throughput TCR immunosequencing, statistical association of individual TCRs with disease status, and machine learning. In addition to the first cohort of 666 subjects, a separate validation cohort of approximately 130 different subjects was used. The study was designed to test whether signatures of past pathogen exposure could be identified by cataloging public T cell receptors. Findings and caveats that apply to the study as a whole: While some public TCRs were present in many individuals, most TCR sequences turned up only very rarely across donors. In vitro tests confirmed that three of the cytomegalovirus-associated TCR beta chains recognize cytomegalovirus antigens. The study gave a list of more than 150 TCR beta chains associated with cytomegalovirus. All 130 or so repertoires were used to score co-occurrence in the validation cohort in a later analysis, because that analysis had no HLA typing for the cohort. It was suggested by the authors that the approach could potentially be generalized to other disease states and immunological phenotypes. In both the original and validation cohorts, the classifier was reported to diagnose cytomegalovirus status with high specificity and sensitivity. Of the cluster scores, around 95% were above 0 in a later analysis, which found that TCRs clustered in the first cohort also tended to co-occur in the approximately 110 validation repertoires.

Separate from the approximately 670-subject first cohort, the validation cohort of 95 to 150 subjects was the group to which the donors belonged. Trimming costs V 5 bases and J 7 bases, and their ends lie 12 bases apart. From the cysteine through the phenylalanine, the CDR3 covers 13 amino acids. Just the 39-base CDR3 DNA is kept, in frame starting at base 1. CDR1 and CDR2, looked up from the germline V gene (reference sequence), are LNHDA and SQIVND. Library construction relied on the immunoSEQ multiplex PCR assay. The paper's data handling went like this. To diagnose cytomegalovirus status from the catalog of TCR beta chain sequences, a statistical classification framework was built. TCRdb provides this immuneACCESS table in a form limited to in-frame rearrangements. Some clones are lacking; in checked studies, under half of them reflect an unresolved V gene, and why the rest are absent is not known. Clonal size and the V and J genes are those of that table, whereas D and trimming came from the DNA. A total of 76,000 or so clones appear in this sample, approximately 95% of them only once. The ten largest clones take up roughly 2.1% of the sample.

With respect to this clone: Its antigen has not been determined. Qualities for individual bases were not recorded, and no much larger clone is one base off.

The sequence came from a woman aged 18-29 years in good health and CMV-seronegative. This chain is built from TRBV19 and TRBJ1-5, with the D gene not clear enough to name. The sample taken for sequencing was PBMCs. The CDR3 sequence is CASSSTASQPQHF. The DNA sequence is TGTGCCAGTAGTTCCACAGCATCGCAGCCCCAGCATTTT.